Below, 3 T cell receptor beta chains from the same sample are listed, as sequenced in a study of radiotherapy plus CTLA-4 blockade in lung cancer. Profiled with immunoSEQ multiplex PCR; TCRdb holds only in-frame clones, not every one. The data contain approximately 110,000 clones, about 80% of them seen just once; the ten biggest clones take up 2.5% to 3.5%. Here the sequenced sample was peripheral blood, taken from a patient treated with radiotherapy plus ipilimumab. Receptor source: a human donor with non-small cell lung cancer that progressed on radiotherapy plus ipilimumab. Some clones in this sample may be carry-over from other donors' samples.

This chain uses TRBV5-1 with TRBJ1-2; D not resolved. This CDR3 spans 16 amino acids. Germline V lookup: CDR1 SGHRS, CDR2 YFSETQ. The germline V and J ends were trimmed by 0 bases and 3 bases, with 15 bases remaining between them. The CDR3 nucleotides are TGCGCCAGCAGCTTGGCCTTGACGATTTCCGACTATGGCTACACCTTC. This translates into CASSLALTISDYGYTF.

V is TRBV9 and J is TRBJ2-7, with a weak D call TRBD2 (6 bases). The CDR3 totals 15 residues. Between the trimmed V and J ends, which lost 4 bases and 0 bases, there was a span of 14 bases. Germline CDR1 reads SGDLS; CDR2 reads YYNGEE. This chain's CDR3 is CASSLSLGGSYEQYF. CDR3 sequence (DNA): TGTGCCAGCAGCCTATCGTTGGGGGGCTCCTACGAGCAGTACTTC.

This clone is a singleton in its sample. This chain uses TRBV5-1 with TRBJ1-2; 9 bases line up with TRBD1. The trim removed 0 bases at V and 0 bases at J, leaving 6 bases unmatched. The length of the CDR3 is 17 residues. Germline lookup yields CDR1 SGHRS and CDR2 YFSETQ. The CDR3 DNA is TGCGCCAGCAGCTTGGCCTTACAGGGGGCAGCTAACTATGGCTACACCTTC. Its translation: CASSLALQGAANYGYTF.